Listed here are 21 T cell receptor beta chains from one sample, sequenced in a study of blood T cell repertoires in COVID-19. This table comes from immunoSEQ multiplex PCR, and its TCRdb copy is limited to in-frame clones, with some not included. The profile shows some 140,000 clones, about 76% of them singletons. Sequencing was carried out using peripheral blood. The receptors derive from an elderly man with acute or convalescent COVID-19.

This chain connects TRBV18 to TRBJ1-1, with 7 bases matching TRBD1. The CDR3 covers 13 residues. V shed 9 bases, J shed 0 bases, and the junction held 4 bases outside the gene matches. Germline V gene lookup returns CDR1 KGHSH and CDR2 LQKENI. The DNA of the CDR3 is TGTGCCAGTACGGGACAGATGAACACTGAAGCTTTCTTT. Its protein product is CASTGQMNTEAFF.

The chain combines TRBV18 with TRBJ2-3; TRBD2 is a possible D gene (5 bases). Trimming left V 6 bases short and J 2 bases short, with 21 bases between. CDR1 is KGHSH, CDR2 LQKENI, per germline. CDR3 length: 17 amino acids. CDR3 bases: TGTGCCAGCTCCCCAAGGAGGACGGCGATCCTCACAGATACGCAGTATTTT. The encoded protein is CASSPRRTAILTDTQYF.

This clone was seen a single time. The rearrangement uses TRBV18 and TRBJ1-4; TRBD1 agrees at 9 bases. The CDR3 consists of 15 residues. Unmatched junction bases numbered 1, after V lost 2 bases and J lost 3 bases. CDR1 KGHSH and CDR2 LQKENI come from the germline V gene. The CDR3 bases are TGTGCCAGCTCACCATGGGACAGGGCTAATGAAAAACTGTTTTTT. As protein: CASSPWDRANEKLFF.

This chain links TRBV7-2 with TRBJ1-5, with TRBD1 as a possible D gene (6 bases). Germline CDR1 reads SGHTA; CDR2 reads FQGNSA. V lost 5 bases and J 7 bases, leaving 21 bases between the germline ends. The length of the CDR3 is 16 residues. The CDR3 protein is CASSPSPGQRGQPQHF. The CDR3 bases are TGTGCCAGCAGCCCATCCCCGGGACAAAGAGGGCAGCCCCAGCATTTT.

V usage is TRBV6-2 or TRBV6-3 and J usage is TRBJ1-5; tentative D call: TRBD1 (6 bases). This CDR3 contains 15 residues. V lost 6 bases, J lost 11 bases, and 23 bases lay in between. The germline V gene encodes CDR1 MNHEY and CDR2 SVGEGT. The CDR3 protein is CASSPGTLGRWTQHF. CDR3 coding DNA: TGTGCCAGCAGCCCCGGGACATTGGGTCGTTGGACCCAGCATTTT.

V is TRBV9 and J is TRBJ2-5, with a weak D call TRBD2 (7 bases). Germline-derived CDR1 and CDR2 are SGDLS and YYNGEE. Between the trimmed V and J ends, which lost 0 bases and 1 base, there was a span of 13 bases. This CDR3 has 16 amino acids. Here the CDR3 reads CASSVVAGAAQETQYF. The CDR3 nucleotides are TGTGCCAGCAGCGTAGTGGCGGGGGCTGCCCAAGAGACCCAGTACTTC. Together with reference TRBV9 and TRBJ2-5, the CDR3 gives the full variable domain: DSGVTQTPKHLITATGQRVTLRCSPRSGDLSVYWYQQSLDQGLQFLIQYYNGEERAKGNILERFSAQQFPDLHSELNLSSLELGDSALYFCASSVVAGAAQETQYFGPGTRLLVL.

This chain links TRBV5-4 with TRBJ1-2; a possible D gene is TRBD1 (5 bases). Germline V lookup: CDR1 SGHNT, CDR2 YYREEE (reference sequence). The CDR3 has 14 amino acids. The V end was cut by 3 bases, the J end by 4 bases, with 13 bases between. The CDR3 region is CASSYPGQGYGYTF. The CDR3 coding sequence is TGTGCCAGCAGCTACCCGGGCCAGGGCTATGGCTACACCTTC.

This chain links TRBV7-2 with TRBJ2-3; 7 positions agree with TRBD2. The CDR3 contains 16 residues. Germline CDR1 is SGHTA and CDR2 is FQGNSA. The V and J ends lost 0 bases and 4 bases, in that order; junction bases with no gene match: 7. The CDR3 protein is CASSLAPWGGSDTQYF. CDR3 sequence (DNA): TGTGCCAGCAGCTTAGCGCCCTGGGGGGGTTCAGATACGCAGTATTTT.

The chain couples TRBV2 to TRBJ2-5; D is perhaps TRBD2 (5 bases). Germline lookup yields CDR1 SNHLY and CDR2 FYNNEI. V was cut by 6 bases and J by 4 bases, with 9 bases left in between. The CDR3 consists of 12 residues. The CDR3 sequence: CASSDEGETQYF. Here the CDR3 DNA reads TGTGCCAGCAGCGACGAGGGAGAGACCCAGTACTTC.

The chain employs TRBV5-1 and TRBJ2-7, with TRBD2 as a possible D gene (7 bases). The CDR3 length is 12 residues. CDR1 and CDR2 (germline): SGHRS, YFSETQ. Trimming removed 5 bases from V and 3 bases from J, with 9 bases in between. The chain's CDR3 is CASRGGGYEQYF. CDR3 DNA sequence: TGCGCCAGCAGGGGAGGGGGCTACGAGCAGTACTTC.

The chain links TRBV19 to TRBJ2-3; possibly TRBD1 for D (6 bases). Germline values: CDR1 LNHDA, CDR2 SQIVND (reference sequence). Trimming cost V 1 base and J 5 bases, with 13 bases left between them. CDR3 size: 15 residues. The CDR3 DNA sequence: TGTGCCAGTAGTATAGGGACGCTACAGGGAGATACGCAGTATTTT. Amino acid sequence: CASSIGTLQGDTQYF.

This chain uses TRBV5-6 with TRBJ1-6, with D tentatively TRBD1 (5 bases). The V and J ends lost 1 base and 9 bases respectively, with 11 bases between them. Germline V gives CDR1 SGHDT, CDR2 YYEEEE. CDR3 length equals 14 residues. CDR3 nucleotide sequence: TGTGCCAGCAGCTTGAAACAGGAGGGTTCACCCCTCCACTTT. Translation gives CASSLKQEGSPLHF. The full variable domain, rest sourced from reference TRBV5-6 and TRBJ1-6, is DAGVTQSPTHLIKTRGQQVTLRCSPKSGHDTVSWYQQALGQGPQFIFQYYEEEERQRGNFPDRFSGHQFPNYSSELNVNALLLGDSALYLCASSLKQEGSPLHFGNGTRLTVT.

The genes are TRBV15 and TRBJ1-5; tentative D call: TRBD1 (5 bases). The CDR3 runs to 18 residues. Trimming took off 1 base at V and 1 base at J, with 17 bases between the two ends. Germline CDR1 reads LNHNV; CDR2 reads YYDKDF (reference sequence). The CDR3 here is CATSRGGGARSSNQPQHF. CDR3 sequence (DNA): TGTGCCACCAGCAGAGGGGGAGGGGCAAGGTCGAGCAATCAGCCCCAGCATTTT.

This CDR3 reads CASRVDRNTGELFF. CDR3 nucleotide sequence: TGTGCCAGCAGGGTCGACAGGAACACCGGGGAGCTGTTTTTT. The chain links TRBV2 to TRBJ2-2, with D maybe TRBD1 (5 bases). V was cut by 6 bases and J by 1 base, with 9 bases left in between. The germline gives CDR1 SNHLY, CDR2 FYNNEI. The CDR3 is 14 amino acids.

The CDR3 nucleotides read TGTGCCACCAACCCCGACAGCTATGGCTACACCTTC. Translating gives CATNPDSYGYTF. This chain uses TRBV6-5 with TRBJ1-2; TRBD1 is a possible D gene (5 bases). V was trimmed by 10 bases and J by 4 bases, leaving 13 bases between them. The CDR3 contains 12 residues. CDR1 is MNHEY, CDR2 SVGAGI, per germline.

The J gene is TRBJ1-6, the V gene TRBV12-1. TRBV12-1 is noted as a pseudogene. The CDR3 has 15 residues. For the CDR3, the DNA is TGTGCCAGCAGCTTACTCTACCGGGATCTCATGGCCCTCCACTTT. Translated, it gives CASSLLYRDLMALHF.

This chain links TRBV19 with TRBJ2-7; no reliable D call. Looked up from germline, CDR1 is LNHDA and CDR2 is SQIVND (reference sequence). There are 11 residues in the CDR3. The V gene lost 3 bases and the J gene lost 6 bases, with 6 bases spanning the gap. In DNA form, the CDR3 reads TGTGCCAGTAGTATGTCGGGCGAGCAGTACTTC. It encodes CASSMSGEQYF.

The rearrangement joins TRBV29-1 to TRBJ1-1, with D maybe TRBD1 (5 bases). Per germline, CDR1 SQVTM and CDR2 ANQGSEA. The V end lost 3 bases, the J end lost 0 bases, and 11 bases lay between the germline ends. The CDR3 is 14 amino acids. CDR3 sequence reads: CSVDRGLMNTEAFF. In DNA, the CDR3 is TGCAGCGTTGATAGGGGTCTCATGAACACTGAAGCTTTCTTT. The full variable domain, its missing parts supplied by reference TRBV29-1 and TRBJ1-1, is SAVISQKPSRDICQRGTSLTIQCQVDSQVTMMFWYRQQPGQSLTLIATANQGSEATYESGFVIDKFPISRPNLTFSTLTVSNMSPEDSSIYLCSVDRGLMNTEAFFGQGTRLTVV.

This clone was seen a few times. This sequence joins TRBV5-1 and TRBJ2-3; D may be TRBD2 (6 bases). Trimming removed 5 bases at V and 4 bases at J, with 14 bases between. Germline values: CDR1 SGHRS, CDR2 YFSETQ. There are 14 residues in the CDR3. CDR3 sequence reads: CASRDGGFADTQYF. The DNA of the CDR3 is TGCGCCAGCAGGGATGGGGGGTTCGCAGATACGCAGTATTTT.

The J gene is TRBJ2-3, the V gene TRBV19; D may be TRBD1 (6 bases). CDR3 length equals 13 residues. Trimming took 5 bases from V and 2 from J, leaving 8 bases between them. CDR1 is LNHDA and CDR2 is SQIVND in the germline V gene (reference sequence). The DNA for the CDR3 is TGTGCCAGTAGTGGGGGCCTCACAGATACGCAGTATTTT. This translates into CASSGGLTDTQYF.

The chain employs TRBV30 and TRBJ1-2; D is uncertain. The CDR3 loop spans 12 amino acids. V was cut by 0 bases and J by 4 bases, with 6 bases left in between. CDR1 is GTSNPN and CDR2 is SVGIG in the germline V gene (reference sequence). The CDR3, as DNA: TGTGCCTGGAGTGTCTCCCCCTATGGCTACACCTTC. Residues: CAWSVSPYGYTF.